This TCR beta chain was profiled in a study of Tregs in tolerant kidney transplant recipients. Libraries were prepared by immunoSEQ multiplex PCR; TCRdb keeps only in-frame clonotypes and omits some of them. This sample has roughly 80,000 clones, with around 93% found just once. CDR3 length: 18 residues. The sequences come from Tregs from blood, collected before the transplant. The receptor's source is a human donor who received a combined kidney and bone marrow transplant. The chain recombines TRBV21-1 with TRBJ1-5; the table's D call TRBD1 went unverified against the DNA. TRBV21-1 is a pseudogene. The chain's CDR3 is CASSNRGRRVQGNQPQHF. DNA of the CDR3: TGTGCCAGCAGCAACAGAGGACGCCGGGTACAGGGCAATCAGCCCCAGCATTTT.